The rows below give T cell receptor beta chains drawn from one sample of a study of T cells in Graves' hyperthyroidism and ophthalmopathy. TCRdb called the multiplex PCR reads again in MiXCR, with one record for every CDR3 protein. The top ten hold under 8% of the sample, which has a few hundred thousand distinct CDR3 sequences, roughly 14% seen once. The sequenced material came from blood. The source is a woman in her 30s with Graves' hyperthyroidism. CDR3s include the opening cysteine and the closing phenylalanine or tryptophan. D genes are given only for firm matches. Some rows mark clone size as missing; the rest say once, few, many or name a class of expanded clone.

d_call	v_call	clone_size	j_call	cdr3_nt	cdr3_aa
.	TRBV20-1	many	TRBJ2-1	TGCAGTGCTTCAGACCGGGACATCCACAATGAGCAGTTCTTC	CSASDRDIHNEQFF
.	TRBV7-9	.	TRBJ2-2	TGTGCCAGCAGCCCCCTAGGGGGCAGCGGGACAGCCGGGGAGCTGTTTTTT	CASSPLGGSGTAGELFF
TRBD2	TRBV11-2	many	TRBJ2-7	TGTGCCAGCAGCTTAGTTCTCCTCGTTGCCCAAGCTAGCGGGAGCTCCTACGAGCAGTACTTC	CASSLVLLVAQASGSSYEQYF
TRBD1	TRBV5-1	.	TRBJ1-1	TGCGCCAGCAGCTCAACGACAGGGGGATTGAGGAGAGCTTTCTTT	CASSSTTGGLRRAFF
TRBD2	TRBV12-3/TRBV12-4	.	TRBJ2-7	TGTGCCAGCTCGACTAGCGGGACCCCACACGGGCAGTACTTC	CASSTSGTPHGQYF
.	TRBV6-6	few	TRBJ2-7	TGTGCCAGCAGTTACCTGGGATCCGCGCGTTGGGAGCAGTACTTC	CASSYLGSARWEQYF
TRBD1	TRBV3-1	.	TRBJ1-6	TGTGCCAGCAGCTATGACAGGGTAGGGAACTCCTATAATTCACCCCTCCACTTT	CASSYDRVGNSYNSPLHF
.	TRBV5-1	many	TRBJ1-1	TGCGCCAGCAGCTTGTCGGCGACCCTTTACACTGAAGCTTTCTTT	CASSLSATLYTEAFF
.	TRBV7-6	few	TRBJ1-6	TGTGCCAGCAGCTTAGGGGACGCCCCAAATTCACCCCTCCACTTT	CASSLGDAPNSPLHF
TRBD1	TRBV6-2/TRBV6-3	.	TRBJ2-7	TGTGCCAGCAGCCCGGACAGGGACACCGAGCAGTACTTC	CASSPDRDTEQYF
TRBD2	TRBV28	many	TRBJ2-7	TGTGCCACCACCCACGGGAGGACTAGTCGCGAGCAGTACTTC	CATTHGRTSREQYF
TRBD2	TRBV29-1	.	TRBJ2-7	TGCAGCGTTGAAGATGGTAACGCGGGAGGGCCCTACGAGCAGTACTTC	CSVEDGNAGGPYEQYF
.	TRBV5-1	.	TRBJ2-1	TGCGCCAGCAGCGTCGGGACGGAAAGAAGTGAGCAGTTCTTC	CASSVGTERSEQFF
.	TRBV27	few	TRBJ2-1	TGTGCCAGCGCGAAGGGGGAGGGCCTCTACAATGAGCAGTTCTTC	CASAKGEGLYNEQFF
.	TRBV12-5	few	TRBJ1-3	TGTGCTAGTGGTTTGGGGGGGACTGTCGCCACATATTTT	CASGLGGTVATYF
.	TRBV28	few	TRBJ1-2	TGTGCCAGCAGAGATTACAGGGTATTAAGTGGCTACACCTTC	CASRDYRVLSGYTF
.	TRBV5-1	.	TRBJ2-3	TGCACCAGCAGCTTGACGGGGTCGGAACGCACAGATACGCAGTATTTT	CTSSLTGSERTDTQYF
.	TRBV7-2	.	TRBJ2-1	TGTGCCAGCAGCTTAGAATCTGGGGGCGGCTTCAATGAGCAGTTCTTC	CASSLESGGGFNEQFF
.	TRBV7-9	many	TRBJ2-7	TGTGCCAGCAGCTTTAGTCCTCACGAGCAGTACTTC	CASSFSPHEQYF
.	TRBV6-2/TRBV6-3	many	TRBJ1-5	TGTGCCAGCAGTTACTCGGCACATCAGCCCCAGCATTTT	CASSYSAHQPQHF
TRBD1	TRBV30	few	TRBJ1-1	TGTGCCTGGAGTGGAGGACAGGGGTTTGAAGCTGAAGCTTTCTTT	CAWSGGQGFEAEAFF
.	TRBV20-1	few	TRBJ1-2	TGCAGTGCTAAGGAGGCCCAAGGCAACTATGGCTACACCTTC	CSAKEAQGNYGYTF
.	TRBV2	.	TRBJ1-6	TGTGCCAGCAGTTTCGAGGGGGACAATTCACCCCTCCACTTT	CASSFEGDNSPLHF
TRBD1	TRBV28	few	TRBJ1-5	TGTGCCAGCAGTCCGCCAGGGGGACTGCCGGTACCTCCCAGCAATCAGCCCCAGCATTTT	CASSPPGGLPVPPSNQPQHF
TRBD2	TRBV19	.	TRBJ2-7	TGTGCCAGTAGTACGGTAGATAGCGGGAGGGCCTCCTACGAGCAGTACTTC	CASSTVDSGRASYEQYF
TRBD2	TRBV7-2	few	TRBJ2-1	TGTGCCAGCAGCTCGGGGGGGACTAGCGGGAGGGCAGATGAGCAGTTCTTC	CASSSGGTSGRADEQFF
.	TRBV7-2	many	TRBJ2-7	TGTGCCAGCAGCTTAGTTCACTACGAGCAGTACTTC	CASSLVHYEQYF
TRBD1	TRBV18	.	TRBJ2-2	TGTGCCAGCTCACCGAAAGTGGGGGACAGTCATTCCGGGGAGCTGTTTTTT	CASSPKVGDSHSGELFF
.	TRBV6-1	.	TRBJ1-4	TGTGCCAGCAGCCACTCCCCAGCAACTAATGAAAAACTGTTTTTT	CASSHSPATNEKLFF
TRBD1	TRBV19	few	TRBJ2-1	TGTGCCAGCGAGGTGACAGGGAACCCCTACAATGAGCAGTTCTTC	CASEVTGNPYNEQFF
.	TRBV24-1	.	TRBJ2-1	TGTGCCACCAGTGATAGGACAGCTCTCTCTAATGAGCAGTTCTTC	CATSDRTALSNEQFF
.	TRBV19	many	TRBJ1-5	TGTGCCAGTAGTATGGCTGGACAGATCACAGGAGGTAGCAATCAGCCCCAGCATTTT	CASSMAGQITGGSNQPQHF
.	TRBV7-2	many	TRBJ2-7	TGTGCCAGCAGCTTTGGGTCAGCCGAGAACGAGCAGTACTTC	CASSFGSAENEQYF
TRBD1	TRBV5-4	few	TRBJ1-1	TGTGCCAGCAGTACCAGACAGGGGGTTCGCACTGAAGCTTTCTTT	CASSTRQGVRTEAFF
TRBD2	TRBV30	.	TRBJ2-1	TGTGCCTGGACTGGGACTAACAATGAGCAGTTCTTC	CAWTGTNNEQFF
.	TRBV30	many	TRBJ1-5	TGTGCCTGGAGTTCCCGGGCTACGCAGCCCCAGCATTTT	CAWSSRATQPQHF
TRBD1	TRBV3-1	many	TRBJ2-7	TGTGCCAGCAGCCAAACGGCGCAGGGGGCCTACGAGCAGTACTTC	CASSQTAQGAYEQYF
TRBD1	TRBV11-3	.	TRBJ1-6	TGTGCCAGCAGCGCCCGGACAGGGAATTCACCCCTCCACTTT	CASSARTGNSPLHF
.	TRBV20-1	many	TRBJ2-7	TGCAGTGCTATCTATTACGAGCAGTACTTC	CSAIYYEQYF
.	TRBV19	few	TRBJ2-3	TGTGCCAGTAGTATTCGTCGTCATAGCACAGATACGCAGTATTTT	CASSIRRHSTDTQYF
TRBD1	TRBV7-2	once	TRBJ2-7	TGTGCCAGCAGCTTAGCGGTGACAGGGGGGGGGCCGGCCTACGAGCAGTACTTC	CASSLAVTGGGPAYEQYF
.	TRBV2	many	TRBJ1-1	TGTGCCAACAGAGAGGACGGATTCAACACTGAAGCTTTCTTT	CANREDGFNTEAFF
.	TRBV11-2	few	TRBJ1-2	TGTGCCAGCAGCCCGAGGGGTGGCTACACCTTC	CASSPRGGYTF
.	TRBV11-2	many	TRBJ1-5	TGTGCCAGCAGCTTAGCACAGGGAGGGCAGCCCCAGCATTTT	CASSLAQGGQPQHF
.	TRBV28	many	TRBJ2-7	TGTGCCAGCAGTTTACCTGGGAATGAGCAGTACTTC	CASSLPGNEQYF
.	TRBV5-8	.	TRBJ2-5	TGTGCCAGCAGCCGGGACGACCGAAAGTACTTC	CASSRDDRKYF
.	TRBV11-2	many	TRBJ2-1	TGTGCCAGCAGCTTAGGGCTAGCGAACTACAATGAGCAGTTCTTC	CASSLGLANYNEQFF
.	TRBV5-1	many	TRBJ2-1	TGCGCCAGCAGCGGCAGGGGATCCTACAATGAGCAGTTCTTC	CASSGRGSYNEQFF
TRBD1	TRBV29-1	few	TRBJ1-1	TGCAGCGTTCTCGGGACAGAAGAAGGGATGAACACTGAAGCTTTCTTT	CSVLGTEEGMNTEAFF
.	TRBV5-1	.	TRBJ2-7	TGCGCCAGCAGCTCCTCAAAAGGGGTCTACGAGCAGTACTTC	CASSSSKGVYEQYF
.	TRBV19	.	TRBJ1-3	TGTGCCAGTAGTATCCCCGGTGGAAACACCATATATTTT	CASSIPGGNTIYF
.	TRBV9	many	TRBJ2-7	TGTGCCAGCAGCGCCCCTGGGAGGTACGAGCAGTACTTC	CASSAPGRYEQYF
.	TRBV2	many	TRBJ1-5	TGTGCCAGCAGTACGGGTCAGCCCCAGCATTTT	CASSTGQPQHF
TRBD1	TRBV29-1	.	TRBJ2-7	TGCAGCGTTGAAGAGGGCAGGGGGAGCTCCTACGAGCAGTACTTC	CSVEEGRGSSYEQYF
.	TRBV7-9	.	TRBJ1-5	TGTGCCAGCAGCTCCTCTTTAGACAGAAATCAGCCCCAGCATTTT	CASSSSLDRNQPQHF
TRBD1	TRBV7-2	many	TRBJ2-7	TGTGCCAGCAGCCTACCCCGGGACAGGGGAGAGCACTCCTACGAGCAGTACTTC	CASSLPRDRGEHSYEQYF
.	TRBV30	many	TRBJ2-2	TGTGCCTGGATACGACCGGGACATAACACCGGGGAGCTGTTTTTT	CAWIRPGHNTGELFF
.	TRBV5-1	.	TRBJ2-1	TGCGCCAGCAGCTTGACACGGACGAGCTCCTACGATGAGCAGTTCTTC	CASSLTRTSSYDEQFF
.	TRBV6-2/TRBV6-3	.	TRBJ2-2	TGTGCCAGCGATCTCTCGGGGCTTGGTCATCGCGCCGGGGAGCTGTTTTTT	CASDLSGLGHRAGELFF